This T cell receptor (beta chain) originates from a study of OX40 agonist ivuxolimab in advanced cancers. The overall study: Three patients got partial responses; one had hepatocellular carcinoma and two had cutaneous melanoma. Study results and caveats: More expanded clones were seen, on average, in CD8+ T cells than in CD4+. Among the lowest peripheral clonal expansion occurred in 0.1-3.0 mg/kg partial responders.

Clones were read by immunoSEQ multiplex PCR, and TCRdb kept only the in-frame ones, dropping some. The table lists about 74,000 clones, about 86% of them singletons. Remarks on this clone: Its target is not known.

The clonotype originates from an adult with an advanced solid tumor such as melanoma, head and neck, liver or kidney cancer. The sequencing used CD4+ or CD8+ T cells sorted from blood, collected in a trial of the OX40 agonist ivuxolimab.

For the CDR3, the DNA is TGTGCCAGCAGTAGGGACCGCGGATACAATGAGCAGTTCTTC. It codes for CASSRDRGYNEQFF. The J gene is TRBJ2-1, the V gene TRBV28; D may match TRBD1 or TRBD2 (5 bases each). The V gene's germline CDR1 is MDHEN and CDR2 SYDVKM. V was shortened by 5 bases and J by 4 bases, with 12 bases between the two germline ends. The CDR3 has 14 amino acids.